Sequencing of this TCR beta chain was carried out in a study of blood T cell repertoires in COVID-19 (dated by TCRdb to 2018 to 2020). Study-wide context: Samples from collaborators originated in the United States, Italy and Spain and spanned both the acute and convalescent phases of COVID-19. The material from the prospective study consisted of cDNA or gDNA derived from T cells, B-cell-depleted T cells, or PBMCs. The dataset comprised deeply sampled blood TCRbeta repertoires from subjects exposed to, actively infected with, or recovered from COVID-19. The repertoires were made available in a free public database intended to serve as a resource for research on the immune response to SARS-CoV-2. The samples were drawn from the first 160 participants of the ongoing ImmuneRACE study and from over 950 subjects provided by 6 global collaborators. A de-identified subject ID, COVID-19 status, age in years and sex were almost always included in the sample metadata. Where HLA class I and class II types were available, the types were taken from metadata supplied by the sample provider, not from assay-based typing. The full study reports these points: The quantity of clinical and demographic metadata differed by source and by participant and was supplied without curation.

Regarding this clone: Which antigen it targets is not known. No base quality values were provided; no much bigger clone lies one nucleotide off.

Enrolling through a virtual design, the prospective study's participants ranged in age from roughly 18 to 95 years and lived across about two dozen United States geographic areas. To assign participants to cohorts, the prospective study relied on clinical history that participants themselves reported in a screening survey and a study questionnaire. Exposed participants had been in contact, within 2 weeks of entering the study, with a person who had a PCR-confirmed or clinician-diagnosed case of COVID-19. In the prospective study, mobile phlebotomists collected whole blood, serum and a nasopharyngeal or oropharyngeal swab from each participant. Additional blood draws and questionnaires over an approximately 2-month period could optionally be provided by prospective study participants. Before DNA extraction, blood samples from the prospective study were shipped at room temperature or frozen. The immunoSEQ Assay, a bias-controlled multiplex PCR, was used to amplify TCRbeta CDR3 regions from genomic DNA. Regarding the original processing steps: Nucleated cell counts per sample were estimated from amplification of reference gene primers within the assay. Sequence reads were collapsed and filtered to measure the absolute abundance of every unique TCRbeta CDR3 rearrangement. For each sample, productive Simpson clonality was calculated by taking the square root of Simpson's diversity index across productive rearrangements. As stored in TCRdb, this immuneACCESS dataset retains in-frame rearrangements with V and J assigned. A fraction of the clones does not appear; measured against another copy, unresolved V genes explain less than half of the discrepancy, and the remainder lacks a known reason. V, J and clone size reflect that table, while D and trimming were determined from the DNA. The sample table contains 200,000 or so clones; only one count was recorded for around nine tenths of them. The ten largest clones represent approximately 3.7% of the sample.

The clonotype was recovered from a woman in her 30s who had been exposed to COVID-19. Sequencing used PBMCs or T cells enriched from blood (not recorded which).

The DNA sequence is given as TGTGCCAGCAGTCGTGACAGCTATCAGCCCCAGCATTTT. It translates to CASSRDSYQPQHF. The chain is encoded by TRBV7-2 joined to TRBJ1-5, with TRBD1 tentatively as D gene (5 bases match). The CDR3 holds 13 amino acids from the cysteine to the phenylalanine. Only CDR3 DNA is held: 39 bases, read in frame from base 1. V is pared back by 6 bases and J by 5 bases, with 11 bases lying between the germline termini. In the germline V gene, CDR1 corresponds to SGHTA and CDR2 to FQGNSA.